The 24 T cell receptor beta chains below come from one sample, sequenced in a study of CD8 T cells in ankylosing spondylitis. MiXCR, applied by TCRdb to the 5' RACE reads, yields one record per CDR3 protein. The sample has about 240,000 distinct CDR3 sequences, approximately 9% seen once. The source material was blood, either unsorted or a sorted T cell fraction (not recorded which). Receptor source: a male donor with ankylosing spondylitis or in good health (not recorded which).

This clonotype was detected ten times or more. This chain connects TRBV20-1 to TRBJ1-5; D might be TRBD1 (6 bases). The germline V gene has CDR1 DFQATT and CDR2 SNEGSKA (reference sequence). The CDR3 contains 15 residues. Trimming shortened V by 2 bases and J by 7 bases, and 18 bases separated the two germline ends. CDR3 region: CSARPTGPTGQPQHF. CDR3 bases: TGCAGTGCTAGACCGACAGGCCCGACGGGCCAGCCCCAGCATTTT.

The V gene is TRBV7-8, the J gene TRBJ2-7; TRBD1 aligns across 7 bases. This CDR3 contains 16 residues. V shed 0 bases, J shed 2 bases, and the junction held 7 bases outside the gene matches. Germline V gene data show CDR1 as SGHVS and CDR2 as FQNEAQ. CDR3 protein: CASSLAGTALPYEQYF. CDR3 nucleotide sequence: TGTGCCAGCAGCTTAGCCGGGACAGCTTTACCCTACGAGCAGTACTTC.

This clonotype was counted ten times or more. This rearrangement joins TRBV12-3 or TRBV12-4 to TRBJ2-7; 10 nucleotides line up with TRBD2. This CDR3 has 15 amino acids. The junction had 3 bases not matched to a gene; V was cut back by 4 bases and J by 0 bases. DNA of the CDR3: TGTGCCAGCAGTTCAGCGGGGGGGCTCTCCTACGAGCAGTACTTC. It translates to CASSSAGGLSYEQYF.

This clonotype has ten or more counts. The chain carries TRBV20-1 and TRBJ2-1; 16 positions match TRBD2. The CDR3 is 20 amino acids. V trimming: 5 bases; J trimming: 0 bases; junction bases outside the gene matches: 13. CDR1 is DFQATT, CDR2 SNEGSKA, per germline (reference sequence). The CDR3 region has the DNA TGCAGTGCTCCCTCCCTCCCGGGACTAGCGGGGGGGAGCTCCTACAATGAGCAGTTCTTC. This translates into CSAPSLPGLAGGSSYNEQFF.

In this sample, this clonotype turned up many times. This chain's CDR3 is CSARDSGRVADTQYF. The DNA of the CDR3 is TGCAGTGCTAGGGATAGCGGGAGAGTGGCAGATACGCAGTATTTT. This chain uses TRBV20-1 with TRBJ2-3, with 9 nucleotides matching TRBD2. V was pared by 3 bases and J by 4 bases, with 8 bases of the junction left unmatched. Germline CDR1 reads DFQATT; CDR2 reads SNEGSKA (reference sequence). This CDR3 has 15 amino acids.

This clonotype occurred a few times. The junction departs from germline at one end; a sequencing error may be responsible. The chain joins TRBV14 to TRBJ1-1; D is unresolved. There are 14 residues in the CDR3. From germline, CDR1 is SGHDN and CDR2 FVKESK. CDR3 amino acids: CASSQLADTSPSNF. Here the CDR3 DNA reads TGTGCCAGCAGCCAGCTGGCCGATACGTCTCCCTCCAACTTT.

This clonotype was seen many times. The V and J genes are TRBV20-1 and TRBJ1-2; D is possibly TRBD1 (6 bases). Trimming shortened V by 6 bases and J by 4 bases, and 15 bases separated the two germline ends. Germline assignment: CDR1 DFQATT and CDR2 SNEGSKA (reference sequence). This CDR3 has 13 amino acids. The CDR3 loop is CSARDISSYGYTF. The CDR3 DNA reads as TGCAGTGCCCGGGACATTTCGTCCTATGGCTACACCTTC.

This clonotype was recorded many times. The chain links TRBV3-1 to TRBJ1-1, with D unclear. Per the germline V gene, CDR1 is LGHDT and CDR2 is YNNKEL (reference sequence). V was clipped by 0 bases and J by 2 bases, with 7 bases between them. The CDR3 sequence is 14 residues long. The CDR3 DNA follows: TGTGCCAGCAGCCAAGAACCGCCTAACACTGAAGCTTTCTTT. This gives the protein CASSQEPPNTEAFF.

The table lists this clonotype with many counts. This rearrangement joins TRBV7-9 to TRBJ2-7; 8 bases fit TRBD1. After removal of 4 bases from V and 3 bases from J, the junction contained 11 bases not matched to a gene. The CDR3 is 16 amino acids. Germline loops: CDR1 SEHNR, CDR2 FQNEAQ (reference sequence). This CDR3 is CASSSSGTGEIYEQYF. CDR3 DNA: TGTGCCAGCAGCTCGAGTGGGACAGGAGAAATCTACGAGCAGTACTTC. Filled out from reference TRBV7-9 and TRBJ2-7, the complete variable domain reads DTGVSQNPRHKITKRGQNVTFRCDPISEHNRLYWYRQTLGQGPEFLTYFQNEAQLEKSRLLSDRFSAERPKGSFSTLEIQRTEQGDSAMYLCASSSSGTGEIYEQYFGPGTRLTVT.

This clonotype was found many times. The chain employs TRBV12-3 or TRBV12-4 and TRBJ2-1, with unresolved D. Trimming stripped 11 bases from V and 4 bases from J, with 12 bases between. This CDR3 spans 12 amino acids. The CDR3 bases are TGTGCCTCGAAAGGTTCTTACAATGAGCAGTTCTTC. This sequence encodes CASKGSYNEQFF.

This clonotype was found many times. V is TRBV27 and J is TRBJ2-1, with D unresolved. The CDR3 runs 11 residues. V was pared by 4 bases and J by 8 bases, with 6 bases between. The germline V gene encodes CDR1 MNHEY and CDR2 SMNVEV (reference sequence). CDR3 sequence: CASSSNYEQFF. CDR3 nucleotide sequence: TGTGCCAGCAGTTCTAACTATGAGCAGTTCTTC.

In this sample, this clonotype turned up many times. V usage is TRBV10-3 and J usage is TRBJ1-5; D call uncertain. The V and J ends lost 0 bases and 6 bases respectively, with 12 bases between them. CDR3 size: 15 residues. The V gene's germline CDR1 is ENHRY and CDR2 SYGVKD. As DNA, the CDR3 is TGTGCCATCAGTGAGTCGGGAGGGAGTAGTCAGCCCCAGCATTTT. It translates to CAISESGGSSQPQHF.

This clonotype was detected ten times or more. V is TRBV5-1 and J is TRBJ2-5, with D perhaps TRBD1 or TRBD2 (5 bases each). Germline V CDR1 and CDR2: SGHRS, YFSETQ. This CDR3 has 14 amino acids. The V end lost 4 bases, the J end lost 2 bases, and 12 bases lay between the germline ends. CDR3 loop: CASSVGTGQETQYF. CDR3 DNA sequence: TGCGCCAGCAGCGTCGGGACGGGACAAGAGACCCAGTACTTC.

This clonotype has at least ten counts. The rearrangement links TRBV7-2 to TRBJ2-7; the D gene is possibly TRBD2 (6 bases). This CDR3 has 15 amino acids. In germline, CDR1 is SGHTA, CDR2 FQGNSA. Trimming removed 2 bases at V and 0 bases at J, with 11 bases between. This CDR3 is CASSLSREYSYEQYF. The CDR3 DNA sequence: TGTGCCAGCAGCTTAAGCCGGGAGTACTCCTACGAGCAGTACTTC.

V usage is TRBV30 and J usage is TRBJ2-1, with 7 bases lining up with TRBD1. Germline V gene data show CDR1 as GTSNPN and CDR2 as SVGIG (reference sequence). The CDR3 extends over 15 amino acids. V was clipped by 5 bases and J by 1 base; unmatched bases: 8. The CDR3 spells CAWGKGASSYNEQFF. The CDR3 DNA reads TGTGCCTGGGGGAAGGGGGCTAGTTCCTACAATGAGCAGTTCTTC.

This clonotype was observed a handful of times. The rearrangement uses TRBV10-3 and TRBJ2-7; 9 bases match TRBD2. The CDR3 is 11 residues long. In germline, CDR1 is ENHRY, CDR2 SYGVKD. V shed 11 bases and J 6 bases; nucleotides not matched to a gene: 5. The CDR3 spells CASLAGSEQYF. The CDR3 nucleotides are TGTGCCTCGCTAGCGGGGTCCGAGCAGTACTTC.

This clonotype was seen ten or more times. The chain combines TRBV10-3 with TRBJ1-2; D perhaps matches TRBD1 (5 bases). V gave up 10 bases and J gave up 3 bases, with 12 bases separating them. This CDR3 is 12 amino acids long. Looked up from germline, CDR1 is ENHRY and CDR2 is SYGVKD. CDR3 sequence: CATAREYYGYTF. The CDR3 coding sequence is TGTGCCACTGCCAGGGAATACTATGGCTACACCTTC.

About this clonotype itself: A much larger clone lies a single base off, so this may be a read error. The gene calls are TRBV7-9 and TRBJ2-5; maybe TRBD1 (5 bases). V was shortened by 5 bases and J by 9 bases, with 16 bases between the two germline ends. Germline CDR1 SEHNR, CDR2 FQNEAQ (reference sequence). This CDR3 region has 13 residues. The CDR3 DNA sequence: TGTGCCAGCAGCCCAGGGTTAAAGAAGCCCCAGTACTTC. Translation gives CASSPGLKKPQYF.

This clonotype was counted at least ten times. The chain recombines TRBV19 with TRBJ1-3, with D unclear. CDR3 length: 17 residues. V dropped 5 bases and J dropped 0 bases, with 17 bases sitting between them. Germline V gene lookup returns CDR1 LNHDA and CDR2 SQIVND (reference sequence). CDR3: CASSPPGVRDSGNTIYF. The CDR3 region has the DNA TGTGCCAGTAGTCCTCCAGGCGTCAGAGACTCTGGAAACACCATATATTTT.

This clonotype came up many times. Here the CDR3 DNA reads TGTGCCACCAAAGGCAGCCTGAGCACAGATACGCAGTATTTT. The encoded protein is CATKGSLSTDTQYF. This chain joins TRBV24-1 and TRBJ2-3; D unclear. Trimming cost V 8 bases and J 0 bases, with 11 bases left between them. There are 14 residues in the CDR3. Germline loops: CDR1 KGHDR, CDR2 SFDVKD.

This clonotype was picked up many times. The chain recombines TRBV3-1 with TRBJ2-7; no clear D gene. The CDR3 has 12 residues. V was pared by 4 bases and J by 5 bases, with 9 bases between. Germline V gene lookup returns CDR1 LGHDT and CDR2 YNNKEL (reference sequence). DNA of the CDR3: TGTGCCAGCAGCCCGAATGGTAACGAGCAGTACTTC. The encoded protein is CASSPNGNEQYF.

This clonotype appeared many times. This chain joins TRBV18 and TRBJ2-3; D uncertain. The germline gives CDR1 KGHSH, CDR2 LQKENI. V was cut by 0 bases and J by 1 base, with 5 bases left in between. This CDR3 comprises 14 residues. This chain's CDR3 is CASSPPTRTDTQYF. CDR3 nucleotide sequence: TGTGCCAGCTCACCACCGACCCGCACAGATACGCAGTATTTT. Combining the CDR3 with reference TRBV18 and TRBJ2-3 gives the whole variable domain NAGVMQNPRHLVRRRGQEARLRCSPMKGHSHVYWYRQLPEEGLKFMVYLQKENIIDESGMPKERFSAEFPKEGPSILRIQQVVRGDSAAYFCASSPPTRTDTQYFGPGTRLTVL.

To note about this clonotype: One end of the junction does not line up with germline, which may come from a read error. This chain uses TRBV5-1 with TRBJ1-4; 7 nucleotides agree with TRBD1. CDR3 length: 15 residues. The germline gives CDR1 SGHRS, CDR2 YFSETQ. The CDR3 spells CASSLVGQPNEKPFF. The CDR3, as DNA: TGCGCCAGCAGCTTGGTGGGACAGCCTAATGAAAAACCGTTTTTT.

This clonotype was recorded many times. The chain employs TRBV27 and TRBJ2-7, with a possible D match to TRBD2 (5 bases). Looked up from germline, CDR1 is MNHEY and CDR2 is SMNVEV (reference sequence). The CDR3 consists of 18 residues. Trimming shortened V by 4 bases and J by 3 bases, and 25 bases separated the two germline ends. The CDR3 sequence is CASSSRRTSGRAHYEQYF. CDR3 bases: TGTGCCAGCAGTTCCCGTCGAACGTCTGGGCGGGCGCACTACGAGCAGTACTTC.